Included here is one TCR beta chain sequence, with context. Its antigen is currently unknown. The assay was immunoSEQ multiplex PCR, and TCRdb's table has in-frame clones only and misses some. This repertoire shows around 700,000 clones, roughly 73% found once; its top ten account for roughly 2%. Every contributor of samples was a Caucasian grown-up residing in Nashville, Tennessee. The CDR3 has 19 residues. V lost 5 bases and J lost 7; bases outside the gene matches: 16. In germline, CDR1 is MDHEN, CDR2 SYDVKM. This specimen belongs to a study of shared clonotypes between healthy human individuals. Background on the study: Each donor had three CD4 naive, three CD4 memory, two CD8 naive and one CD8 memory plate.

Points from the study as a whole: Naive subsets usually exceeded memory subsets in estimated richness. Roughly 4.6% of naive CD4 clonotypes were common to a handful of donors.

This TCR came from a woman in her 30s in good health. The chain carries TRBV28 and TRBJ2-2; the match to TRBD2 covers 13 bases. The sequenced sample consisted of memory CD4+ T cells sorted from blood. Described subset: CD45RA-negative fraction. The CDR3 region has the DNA TGTGCCAGCAGTCCCTGGCAGGGACTAGCGGGAAGGGGGAACGGGGAGCTGTTTTTT. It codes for CASSPWQGLAGRGNGELFF.